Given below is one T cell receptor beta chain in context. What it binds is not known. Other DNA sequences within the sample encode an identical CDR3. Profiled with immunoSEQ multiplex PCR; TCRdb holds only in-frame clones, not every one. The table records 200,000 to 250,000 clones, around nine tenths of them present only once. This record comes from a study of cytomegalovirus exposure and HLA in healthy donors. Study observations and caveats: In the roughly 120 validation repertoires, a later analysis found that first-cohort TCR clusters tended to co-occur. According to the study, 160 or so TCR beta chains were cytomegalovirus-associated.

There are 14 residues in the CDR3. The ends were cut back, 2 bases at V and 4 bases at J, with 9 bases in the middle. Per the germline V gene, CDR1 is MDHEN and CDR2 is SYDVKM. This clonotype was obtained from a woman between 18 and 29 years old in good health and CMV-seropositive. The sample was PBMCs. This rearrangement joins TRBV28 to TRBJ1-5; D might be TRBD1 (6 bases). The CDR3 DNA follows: TGTGCCAGCAGTTTAGGGGGCGGAAATCAGCCCCAGCATTTT. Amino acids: CASSLGGGNQPQHF.